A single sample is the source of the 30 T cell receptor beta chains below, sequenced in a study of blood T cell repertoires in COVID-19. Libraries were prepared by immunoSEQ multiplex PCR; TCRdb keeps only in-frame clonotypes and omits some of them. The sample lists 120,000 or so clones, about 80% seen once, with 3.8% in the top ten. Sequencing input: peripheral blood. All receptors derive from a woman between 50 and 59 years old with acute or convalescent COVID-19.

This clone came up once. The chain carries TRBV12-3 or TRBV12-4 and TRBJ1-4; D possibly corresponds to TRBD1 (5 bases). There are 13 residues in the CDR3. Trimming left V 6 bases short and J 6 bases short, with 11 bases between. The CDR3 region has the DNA TGTGCCAGCAGGAGTCAGGGCCATGAAAAACTGTTTTTT. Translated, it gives CASRSQGHEKLFF.

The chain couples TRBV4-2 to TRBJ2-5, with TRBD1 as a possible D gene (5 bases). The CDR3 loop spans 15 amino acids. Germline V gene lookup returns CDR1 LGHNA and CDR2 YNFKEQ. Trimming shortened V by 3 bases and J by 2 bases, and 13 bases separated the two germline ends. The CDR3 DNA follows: TGTGCCAGCAGCCAGGTGTCCAGGGTGCAAGAGACCCAGTACTTC. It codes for CASSQVSRVQETQYF.

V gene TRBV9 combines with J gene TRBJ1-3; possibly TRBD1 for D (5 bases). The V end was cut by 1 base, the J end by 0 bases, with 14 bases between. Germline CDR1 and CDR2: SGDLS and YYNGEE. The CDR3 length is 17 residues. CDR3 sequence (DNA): TGTGCCAGCAGCGTAACCCCGACCGGGGGCTCTGGAAACACCATATATTTT. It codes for CASSVTPTGGSGNTIYF.

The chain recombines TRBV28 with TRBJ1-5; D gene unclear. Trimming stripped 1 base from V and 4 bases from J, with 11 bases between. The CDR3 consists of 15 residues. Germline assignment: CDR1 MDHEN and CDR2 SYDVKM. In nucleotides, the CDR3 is TGTGCCAGCAGTTTATTGGGGAGATCGAATCAGCCCCAGCATTTT. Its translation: CASSLLGRSNQPQHF.

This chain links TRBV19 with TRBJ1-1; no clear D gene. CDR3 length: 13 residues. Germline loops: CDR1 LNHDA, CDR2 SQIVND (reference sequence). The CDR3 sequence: CASRGQLNTEAFF. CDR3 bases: TGTGCGTCCCGAGGGCAGTTGAACACTGAAGCTTTCTTT.

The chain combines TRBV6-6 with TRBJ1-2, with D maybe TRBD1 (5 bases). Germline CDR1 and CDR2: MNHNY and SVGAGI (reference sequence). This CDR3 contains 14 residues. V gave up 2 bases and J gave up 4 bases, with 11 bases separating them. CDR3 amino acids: CASSYGAVSYGYTF. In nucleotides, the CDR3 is TGTGCCAGCAGTTACGGGGCGGTTAGCTATGGCTACACCTTC.

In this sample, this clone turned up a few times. CDR3 loop: CASSPTGLANYGYTF. The CDR3 nucleotides read TGTGCCAGTAGCCCTACAGGGCTTGCTAACTATGGCTACACCTTC. The chain recombines TRBV19 with TRBJ1-2; possibly TRBD1 for D (6 bases). The CDR3 is made up of 15 amino acids. Germline CDR1 and CDR2: LNHDA and SQIVND (reference sequence). V was trimmed by 6 bases and J by 0 bases, leaving 14 bases between them.

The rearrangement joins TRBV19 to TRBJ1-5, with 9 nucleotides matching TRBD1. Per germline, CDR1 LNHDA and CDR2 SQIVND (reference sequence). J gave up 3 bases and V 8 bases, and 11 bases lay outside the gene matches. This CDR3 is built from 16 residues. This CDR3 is CASQSRTGVFNQPQHF. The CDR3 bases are TGTGCCAGTCAAAGCAGGACAGGGGTTTTCAATCAGCCCCAGCATTTT.

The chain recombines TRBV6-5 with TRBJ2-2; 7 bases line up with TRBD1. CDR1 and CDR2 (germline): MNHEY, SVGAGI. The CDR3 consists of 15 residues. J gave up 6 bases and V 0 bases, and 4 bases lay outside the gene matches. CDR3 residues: CASSYSRGRAGELFF. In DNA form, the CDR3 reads TGTGCCAGCAGTTACTCTAGGGGGCGGGCCGGGGAGCTGTTTTTT.

The CDR3 is CASSVGGTAGRNEQFF. Written as DNA, the CDR3 is TGTGCCAGCAGCGTAGGCGGGACCGCCGGGAGAAATGAGCAGTTCTTC. The chain has TRBV9 and TRBJ2-1, with a tentative D call TRBD2 (6 bases). Trimming removed 0 bases at V and 7 bases at J, with 17 bases between. CDR1 and CDR2 from the germline V gene are SGDLS and YYNGEE. This CDR3 spans 16 amino acids.

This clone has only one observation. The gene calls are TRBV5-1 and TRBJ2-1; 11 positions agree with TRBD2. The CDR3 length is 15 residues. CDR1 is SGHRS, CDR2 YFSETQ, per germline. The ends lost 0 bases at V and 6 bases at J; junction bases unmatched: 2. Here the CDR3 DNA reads TGCGCCAGCAGCTTGGGTAGCGGGAGGGCCAATGAGCAGTTCTTC. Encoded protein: CASSLGSGRANEQFF.

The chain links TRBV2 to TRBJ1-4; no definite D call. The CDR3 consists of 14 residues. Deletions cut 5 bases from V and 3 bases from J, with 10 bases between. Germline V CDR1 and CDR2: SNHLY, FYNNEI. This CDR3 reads CASSSLEANEKLFF. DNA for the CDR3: TGTGCCAGCAGTTCTCTCGAGGCTAATGAAAAACTGTTTTTT.

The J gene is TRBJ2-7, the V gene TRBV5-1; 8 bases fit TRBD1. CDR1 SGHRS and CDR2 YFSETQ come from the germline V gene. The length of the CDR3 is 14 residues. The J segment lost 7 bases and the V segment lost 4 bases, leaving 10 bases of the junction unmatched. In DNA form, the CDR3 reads TGCGCCAGCAGCGGGACGACAGGGGCTGGGGAGCAGTACTTC. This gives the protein CASSGTTGAGEQYF.

CDR3 protein: CASNRQGGNYGYTF. The DNA of the CDR3 is TGTGCCAGCAACAGACAGGGGGGTAACTATGGCTACACCTTC. The V call is TRBV5-6, the J call TRBJ1-2; 9 bases match TRBD1. Germline CDR1 is SGHDT and CDR2 is YYEEEE. J was trimmed by 1 base and V by 6 bases; bases with no gene match: 4. The CDR3 has 14 amino acids. Complete variable domain (other parts from reference TRBV5-6 and TRBJ1-2): DAGVTQSPTHLIKTRGQQVTLRCSPKSGHDTVSWYQQALGQGPQFIFQYYEEEERQRGNFPDRFSGHQFPNYSSELNVNALLLGDSALYLCASNRQGGNYGYTFGSGTRLTVV.

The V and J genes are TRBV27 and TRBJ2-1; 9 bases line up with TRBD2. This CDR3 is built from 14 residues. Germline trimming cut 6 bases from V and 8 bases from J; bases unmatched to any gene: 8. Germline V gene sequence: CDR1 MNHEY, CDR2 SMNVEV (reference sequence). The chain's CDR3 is CASSPLAGGDEQFF. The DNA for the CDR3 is TGTGCCAGCAGCCCATTGGCGGGGGGGGATGAGCAGTTCTTC.

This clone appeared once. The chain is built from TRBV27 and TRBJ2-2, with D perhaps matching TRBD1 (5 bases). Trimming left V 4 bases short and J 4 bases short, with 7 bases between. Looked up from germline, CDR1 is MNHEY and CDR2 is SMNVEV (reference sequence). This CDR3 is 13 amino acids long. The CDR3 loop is CASSSRVTGELFF. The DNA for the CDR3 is TGTGCCAGCAGTTCCAGGGTCACCGGGGAGCTGTTTTTT.

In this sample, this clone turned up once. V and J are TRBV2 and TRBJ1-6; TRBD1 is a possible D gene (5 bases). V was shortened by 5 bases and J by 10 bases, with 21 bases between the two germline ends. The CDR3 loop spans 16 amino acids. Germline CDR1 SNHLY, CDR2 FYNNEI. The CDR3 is CASSSTASIIGSPLHF. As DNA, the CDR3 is TGTGCCAGCAGTTCGACAGCCTCTATAATTGGCTCACCCCTCCACTTT.

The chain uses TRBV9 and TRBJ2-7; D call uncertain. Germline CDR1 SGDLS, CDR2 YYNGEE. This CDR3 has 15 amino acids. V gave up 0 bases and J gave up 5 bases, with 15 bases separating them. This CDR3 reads CASSVAGLTGNEQYF. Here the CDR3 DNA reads TGTGCCAGCAGCGTAGCGGGTTTAACGGGTAACGAGCAGTACTTC.

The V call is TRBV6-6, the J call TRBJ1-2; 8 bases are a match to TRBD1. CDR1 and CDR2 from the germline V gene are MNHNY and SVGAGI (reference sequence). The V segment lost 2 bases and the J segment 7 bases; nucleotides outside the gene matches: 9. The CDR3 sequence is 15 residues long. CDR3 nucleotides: TGTGCCAGCAGTTACGCAGGGGGCGCCTCTTCTGGCTACACCTTC. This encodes CASSYAGGASSGYTF.

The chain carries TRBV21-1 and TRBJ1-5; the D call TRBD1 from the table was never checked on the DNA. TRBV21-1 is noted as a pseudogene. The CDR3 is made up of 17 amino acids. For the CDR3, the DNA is TGTGCCAGCAGCTCCTCAGGCCTGACAGGGGGGAGTCAGCCCCAGCATTTT. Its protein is CASSSSGLTGGSQPQHF.

In nucleotides, the CDR3 is TGTGCCAGCAGCCCACCGGGACAAAGATCAGGTTCACCCCTCCACTTT. It specifies CASSPPGQRSGSPLHF. The chain has TRBV5-4 and TRBJ1-6; maybe TRBD1 (6 bases). The CDR3 is 16 residues long. Trimming shortened V by 4 bases and J by 9 bases, and 20 bases separated the two germline ends. CDR1 SGHNT and CDR2 YYREEE come from the germline V gene (reference sequence).

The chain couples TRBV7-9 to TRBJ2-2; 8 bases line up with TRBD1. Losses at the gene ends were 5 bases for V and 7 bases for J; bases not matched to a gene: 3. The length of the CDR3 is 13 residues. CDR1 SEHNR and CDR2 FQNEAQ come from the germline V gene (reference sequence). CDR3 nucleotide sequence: TGTGCCAGCAGCCCGACAGGGGTCGGGGAGCTGTTTTTT. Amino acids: CASSPTGVGELFF.

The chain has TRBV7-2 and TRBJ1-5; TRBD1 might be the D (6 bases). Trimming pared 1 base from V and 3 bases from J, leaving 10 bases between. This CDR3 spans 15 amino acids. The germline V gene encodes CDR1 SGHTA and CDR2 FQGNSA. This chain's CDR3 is CASSLVTGLNQPQHF. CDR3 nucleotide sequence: TGTGCCAGCAGCTTAGTGACAGGACTCAATCAGCCCCAGCATTTT.

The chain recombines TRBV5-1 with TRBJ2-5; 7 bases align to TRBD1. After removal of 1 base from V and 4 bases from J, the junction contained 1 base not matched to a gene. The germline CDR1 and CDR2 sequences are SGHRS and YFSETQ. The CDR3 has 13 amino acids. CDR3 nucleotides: TGCGCCAGCAGCTTGAACAGGGGAGAGACCCAGTACTTC. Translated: CASSLNRGETQYF.

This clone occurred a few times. The CDR3 region is CASSRPHRDSPLHF. The CDR3 DNA reads TGTGCCAGCAGTCGCCCCCACAGAGATTCACCCCTCCACTTT. This chain connects TRBV28 to TRBJ1-6; D uncertain. Per germline, CDR1 MDHEN and CDR2 SYDVKM. This CDR3 has 14 residues. V lost 5 bases and J 8 bases, leaving 13 bases between the germline ends.

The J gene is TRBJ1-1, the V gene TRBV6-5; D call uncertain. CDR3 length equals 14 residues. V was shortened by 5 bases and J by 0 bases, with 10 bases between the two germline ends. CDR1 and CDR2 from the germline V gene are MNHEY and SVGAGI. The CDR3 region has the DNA TGTGCCAGCAGTCCTTCTCTACTGAACACTGAAGCTTTCTTT. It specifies CASSPSLLNTEAFF.

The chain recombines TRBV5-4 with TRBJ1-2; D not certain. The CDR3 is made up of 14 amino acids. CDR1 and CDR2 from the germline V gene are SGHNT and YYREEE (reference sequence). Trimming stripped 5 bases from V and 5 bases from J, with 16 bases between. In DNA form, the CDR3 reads TGTGCCAGCAGTCCTCGGACTGGCGAATATGGCTACACCTTC. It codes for CASSPRTGEYGYTF.

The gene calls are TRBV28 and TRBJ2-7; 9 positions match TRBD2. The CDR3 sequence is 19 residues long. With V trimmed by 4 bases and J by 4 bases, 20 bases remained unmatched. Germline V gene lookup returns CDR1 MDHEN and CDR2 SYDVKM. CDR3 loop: CASSSPLPTSGRLRYEQYF. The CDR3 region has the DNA TGTGCCAGCAGTTCCCCCCTTCCGACTAGCGGCCGCCTAAGATACGAGCAGTACTTC.

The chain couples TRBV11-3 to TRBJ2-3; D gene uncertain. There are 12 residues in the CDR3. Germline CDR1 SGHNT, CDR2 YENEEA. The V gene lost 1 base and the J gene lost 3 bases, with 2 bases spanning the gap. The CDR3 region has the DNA TGTGCCAGCAGCTTAGCTACAGATACGCAGTATTTT. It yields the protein CASSLATDTQYF. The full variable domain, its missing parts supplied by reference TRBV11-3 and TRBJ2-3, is EAGVVQSPRYKIIEKKQPVAFWCNPISGHNTLYWYLQNLGQGPELLIRYENEEAVDDSQLPKDRFSAERLKGVDSTLKIQPAELGDSAVYLCASSLATDTQYFGPGTRLTVL.

The chain's CDR3 is CASSFGWTPFF. Written as DNA, the CDR3 is TGTGCCAGCAGTTTTGGTTGGACTCCGTTCTTC. V gene TRBV12-3 or TRBV12-4 combines with J gene TRBJ2-1, with D tentatively TRBD2 (5 bases). Trimming removed 3 bases at V and 15 bases at J, with 12 bases between. The CDR3 sequence is 11 residues long.